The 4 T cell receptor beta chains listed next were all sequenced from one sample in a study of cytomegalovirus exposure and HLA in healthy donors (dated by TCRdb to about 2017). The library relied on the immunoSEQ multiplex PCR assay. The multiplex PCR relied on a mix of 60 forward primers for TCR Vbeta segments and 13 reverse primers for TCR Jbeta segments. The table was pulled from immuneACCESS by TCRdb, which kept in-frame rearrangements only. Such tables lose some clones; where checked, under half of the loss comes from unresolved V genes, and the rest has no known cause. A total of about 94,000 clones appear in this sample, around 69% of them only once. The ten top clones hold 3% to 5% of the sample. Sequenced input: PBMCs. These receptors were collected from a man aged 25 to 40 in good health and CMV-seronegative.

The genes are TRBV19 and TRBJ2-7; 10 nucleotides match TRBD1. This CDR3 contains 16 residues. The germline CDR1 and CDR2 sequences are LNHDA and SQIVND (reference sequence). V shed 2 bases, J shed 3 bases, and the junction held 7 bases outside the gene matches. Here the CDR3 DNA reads TGTGCCAGTAGTATACCGCCGGGACAGGGGCGCTACGAGCAGTACTTC. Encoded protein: CASSIPPGQGRYEQYF.

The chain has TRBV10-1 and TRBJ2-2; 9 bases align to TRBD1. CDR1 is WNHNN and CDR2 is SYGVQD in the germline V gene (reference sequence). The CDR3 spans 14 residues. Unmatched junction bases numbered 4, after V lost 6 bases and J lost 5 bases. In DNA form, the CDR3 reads TGCGCCAGCAGGGCCGGGACAGGGACCGGGGAGCTGTTTTTT. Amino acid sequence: CASRAGTGTGELFF.

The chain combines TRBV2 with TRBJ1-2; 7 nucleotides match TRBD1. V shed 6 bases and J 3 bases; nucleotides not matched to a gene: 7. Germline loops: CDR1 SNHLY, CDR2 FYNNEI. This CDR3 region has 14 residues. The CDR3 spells CASRTGRSDYGYTF. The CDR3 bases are TGTGCCAGCAGGACAGGGAGGTCTGACTATGGCTACACCTTC. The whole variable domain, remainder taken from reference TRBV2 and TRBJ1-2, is EPEVTQTPSHQVTQMGQEVILRCVPISNHLYFYWYRQILGQKVEFLVSFYNNEISEKSEIFDDQFSVERPDGSNFTLKIRSTKLEDSAMYFCASRTGRSDYGYTFGSGTRLTVV.

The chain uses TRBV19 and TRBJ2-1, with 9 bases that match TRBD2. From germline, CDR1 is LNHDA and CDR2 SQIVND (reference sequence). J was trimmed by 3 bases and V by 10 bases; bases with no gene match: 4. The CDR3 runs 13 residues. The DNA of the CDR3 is TGTGCCACCCGACTAGCGGTCTACAATGAGCAGTTCTTC. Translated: CATRLAVYNEQFF.